The rows below give T cell receptor beta chains drawn from one sample of a study of identical twins. Each CDR3 protein gets one entry after TCRdb re-called the 5' RACE reads with MiXCR. The sample shows roughly 700,000 distinct CDR3 sequences, more than 6.5% of them seen only once. These same data were also listed under a study on yellow fever vaccine responses in identical twins.

The sequenced sample consisted of PBMCs. The receptors here all came from a woman aged 18-29 years in good health. Each CDR3 is given with its conserved first and last residue. A D gene is named only where the DNA matches it firmly. Expanded clones are given a class, and other clones once, few, many or no size at all.

length	V	size	D	J	DNA	CDR3
14	TRBV3-1	-	TRBD1	TRBJ1-1	TGTGCCAGCAGCCAGTGGGACAGGGCCGCTGAAGCTTTCTTT	CASSQWDRAAEAFF
12	TRBV7-9	many	-	TRBJ2-3	TGTGCCAGACAGGGAAGCACAGATACGCAGTATTTT	CARQGSTDTQYF
15	TRBV2	few	TRBD1	TRBJ2-7	TGTGCCAGCAGACCCCCGGGACAGGGGGTCAACGAGCAGTACTTC	CASRPPGQGVNEQYF
15	TRBV6-1	-	-	TRBJ2-5	TGTGCCAGCAGCCTGAAACAGGGTCAACAAGAGACCCAGTACTTC	CASSLKQGQQETQYF
20	TRBV18	few	TRBD2	TRBJ2-1	TGTGCCAGCTCACCCTCTCCTAGCGGGGGCCTATGGAGCTCCTACAATGAGCAGTTCTTC	CASSPSPSGGLWSSYNEQFF
16	TRBV14	-	TRBD1	TRBJ2-2	TGTGCCAGCAGCCAAGACGGCAGGGGGCGAACCGGGGAGCTGTTTTTT	CASSQDGRGRTGELFF
14	TRBV10-3	many	-	TRBJ2-7	TGTGCCATCTCAGGGGCAGAAGGGCCCTACGAGCAGTACTTC	CAISGAEGPYEQYF
17	TRBV7-2	-	TRBD1	TRBJ2-1	TGTGCCAGCAGCTTACAAATTGGACAGGGACCCTACAATGAGCAGTTCTTC	CASSLQIGQGPYNEQFF
20	TRBV28	many	TRBD2	TRBJ2-1	TGTGCCAGCAGTTTTGATACCCGGGGACTAGCGGAAACCTCCTACAATGAGCAGTTCTTC	CASSFDTRGLAETSYNEQFF
14	TRBV5-6	many	-	TRBJ2-7	TGTGCCAGCAGCTTGCGCGACTTTGCCTACGAGCAGTACTTC	CASSLRDFAYEQYF
14	TRBV6-5	many	TRBD1	TRBJ2-7	TGTGCCAGCAGTTCTTGGACAGGTACCTACGAGCAGTACTTC	CASSSWTGTYEQYF
16	TRBV10-3	few	TRBD2	TRBJ2-7	TGTGCCATCAGCCGATCCGGAGCGGGGGGGCCCGACGAGCAGTACTTC	CAISRSGAGGPDEQYF
16	TRBV4-2	few	-	TRBJ2-2	TGTGCCAGCAGCCAAGATCTTACGGGGGCTCAGGGGGAGCTGTTTTTT	CASSQDLTGAQGELFF
15	TRBV12-3/TRBV12-4	-	-	TRBJ2-7	TGTGCCAGCAGTTTAGGGGACCAGGGGAGCTACGAGCAGTACTTC	CASSLGDQGSYEQYF
15	TRBV9	few	-	TRBJ2-7	TGTGCCAGCAGCGTAGGGGCACCCTCCTCCTACGAGCAGTACTTC	CASSVGAPSSYEQYF
15	TRBV15	many	TRBD2	TRBJ2-3	TGTGCCACCAGCGACGTAGCGGGGGGCCCAGATACGCAGTATTTT	CATSDVAGGPDTQYF
12	TRBV30	-	-	TRBJ2-1	TGTGCCTGGAGTCCTGGATACAATGAGCAGTTCTTC	CAWSPGYNEQFF
16	TRBV5-4	-	TRBD1	TRBJ2-2	TGTGCCAGCAGCCGTGTGGGACAGCAGAACACCGGGGAGCTGTTTTTT	CASSRVGQQNTGELFF
14	TRBV6-2/TRBV6-3	few	-	TRBJ1-1	TGTGCCAGCAGTTACGTTTCGGGAGGAACTGAAGCTTTCTTT	CASSYVSGGTEAFF
16	TRBV3-1	many	-	TRBJ2-3	TGTGCCAGCAGCCAAGGCAGGGGACCCAGCACAGATACGCAGTATTTT	CASSQGRGPSTDTQYF
16	TRBV20-1	few	-	TRBJ2-4	TGCAGTGCTAGAGATCCCCTTAGGCAGCGTGGGAACATTCAGTACTTC	CSARDPLRQRGNIQYF
11	TRBV20-1	many	-	TRBJ2-5	TGCAGTGCCGAGGGCGGTGAGACCCAGTACTTC	CSAEGGETQYF
15	TRBV20-1	many	-	TRBJ1-1	TGCAGTGCTACTTTAGACAGTCAGATGAACACTGAAGCTTTCTTT	CSATLDSQMNTEAFF
13	TRBV5-1	few	-	TRBJ2-2	TGCGCCAGCAGCTTGGCGGAACCCGGGGAGCTGTTTTTT	CASSLAEPGELFF
15	TRBV20-1	many	TRBD2	TRBJ2-2	TGCAGTGCTAGAGAAGCGGGACTGAAGGCCGGGGAGCTGTTTTTT	CSAREAGLKAGELFF
15	TRBV5-6	few	-	TRBJ2-7	TGTGCCAGCAGCGGGCCGGAGCCTTTGCCCTACGAGCAGTACTTC	CASSGPEPLPYEQYF
15	TRBV12-3/TRBV12-4	few	TRBD2	TRBJ2-1	TGTGCCAGCGGCCGGAGGGCGGGGGACGACAATGAGCAGTTCTTC	CASGRRAGDDNEQFF
13	TRBV7-2	many	-	TRBJ2-7	TGTGCCAGCAGCCGTAGGGGGGGATACGAGCAGTACTTC	CASSRRGGYEQYF
10	TRBV2	many	-	TRBJ2-5	TGTGCCAGCAGTGAAGAGACCCAGTACTTC	CASSEETQYF
18	TRBV5-1	few	-	TRBJ2-3	TGCGCCAGCAGCTTCTCCTTTTCGGACGGTATTAGCACAGATACGCAGTATTTT	CASSFSFSDGISTDTQYF
14	TRBV5-1	-	TRBD1	TRBJ1-1	TGCGCCAGCAGCGGGAACACAGGGGCGGGTGAAGCTTTCTTT	CASSGNTGAGEAFF